This note documents a single T cell receptor (beta chain) sequence. Reverse transcription of roughly 0.5 to 1 ug RNA was carried out with random hexamers. Amplification of TCR beta CDR3 spanned 54 Vbeta and 13 Jbeta via immunoSEQ multiplex PCR. In TCRdb, the immunoSEQ multiplex PCR reads were re-called with MiXCR into one record per CDR3 protein. The sample has 90,000 to 110,000 distinct CDR3 sequences; 90% to 98% are singletons. The data were obtained in a study of CD8 T cells in Susac syndrome. This CDR3 contains 16 residues. Per the germline V gene, CDR1 is SGHTA and CDR2 is FQGTGA. Trimming stripped 5 bases from V and 1 base from J, with 12 bases between.

The TCR comes from a human donor in good health. The genes are TRBV7-3 and TRBJ2-6, with no clear D. The specimen was CD4+ T cells from PBMCs. CDR3 sequence reads: CASSETPRSGANVLTF. The CDR3 nucleotides are TGTGCCAGCAGCGAAACACCGAGGTCTGGGGCCAACGTCCTGACTTTC.